Below, one T cell receptor beta chain is given with its context. Its target is not known. The sample belongs to a study of PD-L1 blockade in urothelial cancer. The wider study: Twenty-five of 29 patients were men who had bladder-origin urothelial cancer.

Points from the study as a whole: TCR clonality was measured in pretreatment peripheral blood. Clonality below the median predicted better survival.

Diagnoses among patients were locally advanced or metastatic urothelial carcinoma. J was trimmed by 5 bases and V by 1 base; bases with no gene match: 10. This CDR3 region has 17 residues. Germline assignment: CDR1 SNHLY and CDR2 FYNNEI. Synthetic TCR analog templates were spiked into all PCRs individually. The protocol was immunoSEQ multiplex PCR, while the TCRdb copy is restricted to in-frame clones and leaves out a portion. The sample consists of 40,000 or so clones, 81% of them appearing once. The chain is built from TRBV2 and TRBJ1-2; 10 bases fit TRBD1. The sequence was collected from a man between 70 and 80 years old with urothelial cancer. Sequencing was performed on PBMCs, taken around atezolizumab (anti-PD-L1) treatment. In nucleotides, the CDR3 is TGTGCCAGCAGTGAAGATCCCGGGACAGGGGTACGGTATGGCTACACCTTC. Protein sequence: CASSEDPGTGVRYGYTF.